This T cell receptor beta chain was identified in a study of blood T cell repertoires in COVID-19. Study overall: The United States, Italy and Spain provided the acute and convalescent COVID-19 samples. In each case, the material was cDNA or gDNA derived from T cells, B-cell-depleted T cells, or PBMCs.

The V gene end was trimmed by 2 bases and the J gene end by 6 bases; junction bases not matched to a gene: 6. The length of the CDR3 is 14 residues. The germline V gene has CDR1 MNHNS and CDR2 SASEGT. Participant reports of clinical history set cohort assignment. Authors' methods: Amplification of reference gene primers was used by the study to estimate nucleated cell counts. Clones were sequenced by immunoSEQ multiplex PCR, and TCRdb holds only the in-frame ones, with some missing. V, J and clone size were drawn from that table, and D and trimming were deduced from the DNA. The sample records around 170,000 clones, approximately 84% being singletons.

The receptor was derived from a man aged 50-59 years who had recovered from COVID-19. Sequenced: PBMCs or T cells enriched from blood (not recorded which). V gene TRBV6-1 combines with J gene TRBJ2-7; TRBD1 aligns across 8 bases. The DNA for the CDR3 is TGTGCCAGCAGTGAACGAGGACAGGGCTCCGAGCAGTACTTC. This codes for CASSERGQGSEQYF.